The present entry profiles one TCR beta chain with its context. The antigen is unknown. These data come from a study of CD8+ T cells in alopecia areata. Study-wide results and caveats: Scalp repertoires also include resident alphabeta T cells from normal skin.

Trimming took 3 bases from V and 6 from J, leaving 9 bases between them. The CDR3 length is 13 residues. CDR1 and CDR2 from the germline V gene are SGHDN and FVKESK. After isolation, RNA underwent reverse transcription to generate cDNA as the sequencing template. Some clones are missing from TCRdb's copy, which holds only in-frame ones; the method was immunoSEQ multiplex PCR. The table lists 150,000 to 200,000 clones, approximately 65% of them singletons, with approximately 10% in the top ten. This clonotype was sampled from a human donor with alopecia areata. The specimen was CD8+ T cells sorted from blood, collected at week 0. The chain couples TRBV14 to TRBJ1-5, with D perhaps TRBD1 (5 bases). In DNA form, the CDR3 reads TGTGCCAGCAGCCACGGGGGTAGTCAGCCCCAGCATTTT. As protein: CASSHGGSQPQHF.